This T cell receptor (beta chain) was retrieved from a study of blood T cell repertoires in COVID-19. The germline CDR1 and CDR2 sequences are SGHRS and YFSETQ. The V end lost 4 bases, the J end lost 6 bases, and 22 bases lay between the germline ends. This CDR3 has 16 residues. Some clones are missing from TCRdb's copy, which holds only in-frame ones; the method was immunoSEQ multiplex PCR. The table records around 620,000 clones, more than 80% of them present only once. Sequencing was performed on peripheral blood. V is TRBV5-1 and J is TRBJ1-2; D is perhaps TRBD1 (6 bases). This clonotype was sampled from a woman younger than 30 with acute or convalescent COVID-19. CDR3: CASSLRGGADGHGYTF. In DNA form, the CDR3 reads TGCGCCAGCAGCCTAAGGGGGGGCGCCGATGGCCATGGCTACACCTTC.